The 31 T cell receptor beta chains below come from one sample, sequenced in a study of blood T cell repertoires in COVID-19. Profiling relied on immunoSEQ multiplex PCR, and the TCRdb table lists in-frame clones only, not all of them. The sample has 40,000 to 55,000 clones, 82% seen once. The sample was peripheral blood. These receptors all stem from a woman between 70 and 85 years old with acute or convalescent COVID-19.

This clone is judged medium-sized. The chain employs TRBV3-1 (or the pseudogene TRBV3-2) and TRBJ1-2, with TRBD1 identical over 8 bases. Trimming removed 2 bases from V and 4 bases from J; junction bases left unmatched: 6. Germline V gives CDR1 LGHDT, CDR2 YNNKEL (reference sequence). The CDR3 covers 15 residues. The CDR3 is CASSQRAGGAYGYTF. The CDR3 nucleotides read TGTGCCAGCAGCCAACGGGCAGGGGGCGCCTATGGCTACACCTTC.

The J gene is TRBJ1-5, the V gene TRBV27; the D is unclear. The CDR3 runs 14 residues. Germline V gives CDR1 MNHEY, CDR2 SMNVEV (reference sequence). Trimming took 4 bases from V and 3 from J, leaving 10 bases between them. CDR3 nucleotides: TGTGCCAGCAGTTCCCGGGGATTCAATCAGCCCCAGCATTTT. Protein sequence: CASSSRGFNQPQHF.

The CDR3 reads CASSVFWAREGYTF. The CDR3 nucleotides are TGTGCCAGCAGCGTCTTTTGGGCCCGGGAGGGCTACACCTTC. V usage is TRBV2 and J usage is TRBJ1-2; D is ambiguous. This CDR3 has 14 residues. The germline V gene encodes CDR1 SNHLY and CDR2 FYNNEI. V was trimmed by 6 bases and J by 8 bases, leaving 19 bases between them.

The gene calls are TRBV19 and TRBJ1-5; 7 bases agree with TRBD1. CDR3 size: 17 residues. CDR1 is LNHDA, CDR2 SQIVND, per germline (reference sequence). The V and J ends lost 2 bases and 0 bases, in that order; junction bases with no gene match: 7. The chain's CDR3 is CASSITGQSYSNQPQHF. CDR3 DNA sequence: TGTGCCAGTAGTATAACGGGACAGTCTTATAGCAATCAGCCCCAGCATTTT.

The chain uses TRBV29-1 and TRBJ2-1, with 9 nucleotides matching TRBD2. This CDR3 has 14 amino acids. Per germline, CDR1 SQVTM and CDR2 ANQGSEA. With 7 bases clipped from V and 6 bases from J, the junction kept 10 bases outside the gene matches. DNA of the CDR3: TGCAGCGCCGATGGGCGCGGGAGGGGCAATGAGCAGTTCTTC. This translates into CSADGRGRGNEQFF.

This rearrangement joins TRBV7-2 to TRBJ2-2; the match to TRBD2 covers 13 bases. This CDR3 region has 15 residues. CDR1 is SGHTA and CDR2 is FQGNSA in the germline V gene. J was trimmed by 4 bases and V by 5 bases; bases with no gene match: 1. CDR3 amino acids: CASSRTSGSTGELFF. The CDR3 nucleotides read TGTGCCAGCAGCCGGACTAGCGGGAGCACCGGGGAGCTGTTTTTT.

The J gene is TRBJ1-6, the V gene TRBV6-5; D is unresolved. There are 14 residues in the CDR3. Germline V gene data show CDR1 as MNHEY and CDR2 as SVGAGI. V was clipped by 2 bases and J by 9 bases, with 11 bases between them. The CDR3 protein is CASSYGRRGSPLHF. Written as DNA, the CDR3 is TGTGCCAGCAGTTACGGGCGCCGGGGTTCACCCCTCCACTTT.

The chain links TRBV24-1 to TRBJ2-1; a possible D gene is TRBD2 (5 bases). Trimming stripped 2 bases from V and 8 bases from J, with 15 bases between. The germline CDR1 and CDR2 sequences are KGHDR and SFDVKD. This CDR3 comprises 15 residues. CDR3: CATSDSAEALHEQFF. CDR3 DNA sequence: TGTGCCACCAGTGATTCAGCGGAAGCACTTCATGAGCAGTTCTTC.

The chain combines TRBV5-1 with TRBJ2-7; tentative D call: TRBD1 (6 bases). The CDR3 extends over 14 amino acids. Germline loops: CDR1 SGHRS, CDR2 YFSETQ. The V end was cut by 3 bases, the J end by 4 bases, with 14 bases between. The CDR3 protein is CASSSSRGGYEQYF. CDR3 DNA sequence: TGCGCCAGCAGCTCTAGTCGAGGGGGATACGAGCAGTACTTC. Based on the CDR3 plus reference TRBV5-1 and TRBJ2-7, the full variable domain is KAGVTQTPRYLIKTRGQQVTLSCSPISGHRSVSWYQQTPGQGLQFLFEYFSETQRNKGNFPGRFSGRQFSNSRSEMNVSTLELGDSALYLCASSSSRGGYEQYFGPGTRLTVT.

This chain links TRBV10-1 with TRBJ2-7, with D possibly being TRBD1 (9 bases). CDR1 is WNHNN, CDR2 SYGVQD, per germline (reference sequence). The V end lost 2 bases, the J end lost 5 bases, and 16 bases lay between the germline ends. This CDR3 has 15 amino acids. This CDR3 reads CASSEGQGTRNEQYF. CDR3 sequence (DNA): TGCGCCAGCAGTGAGGGACAGGGGACTAGGAACGAGCAGTACTTC.

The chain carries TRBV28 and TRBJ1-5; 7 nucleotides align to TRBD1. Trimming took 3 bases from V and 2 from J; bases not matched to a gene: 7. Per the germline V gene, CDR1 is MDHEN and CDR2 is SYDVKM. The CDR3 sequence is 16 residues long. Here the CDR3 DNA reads TGTGCCAGCAGTTTCCCGGGACAGCGCCGCAATCAGCCCCAGCATTTT. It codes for CASSFPGQRRNQPQHF.

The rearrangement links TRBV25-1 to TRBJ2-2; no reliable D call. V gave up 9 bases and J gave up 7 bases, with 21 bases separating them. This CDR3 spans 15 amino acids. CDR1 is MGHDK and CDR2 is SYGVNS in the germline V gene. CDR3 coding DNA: TGTGCCAGTAGTAGAGACTTGAACCTTGGCGGGGAGCTGTTTTTT. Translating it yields CASSRDLNLGGELFF.

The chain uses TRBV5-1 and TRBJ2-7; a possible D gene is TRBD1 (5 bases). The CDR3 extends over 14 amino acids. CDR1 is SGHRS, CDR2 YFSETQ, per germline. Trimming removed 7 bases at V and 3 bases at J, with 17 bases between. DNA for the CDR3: TGCGCCAGCCAAGCTTTGCAGGGTATCTACGAGCAGTACTTC. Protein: CASQALQGIYEQYF.

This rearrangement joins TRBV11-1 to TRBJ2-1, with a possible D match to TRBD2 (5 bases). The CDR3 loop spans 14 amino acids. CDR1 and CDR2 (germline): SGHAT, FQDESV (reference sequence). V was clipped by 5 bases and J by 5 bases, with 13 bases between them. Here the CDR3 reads CASSAAGNHNEQFF. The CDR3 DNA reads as TGTGCCAGCAGCGCGGCCGGGAACCACAATGAGCAGTTCTTC.

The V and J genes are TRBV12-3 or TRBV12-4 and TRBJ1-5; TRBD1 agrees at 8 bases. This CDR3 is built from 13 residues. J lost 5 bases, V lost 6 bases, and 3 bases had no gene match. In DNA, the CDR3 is TGTGCCAGCAGACCGACAGGGGATCAGCCCCAGCATTTT. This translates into CASRPTGDQPQHF.

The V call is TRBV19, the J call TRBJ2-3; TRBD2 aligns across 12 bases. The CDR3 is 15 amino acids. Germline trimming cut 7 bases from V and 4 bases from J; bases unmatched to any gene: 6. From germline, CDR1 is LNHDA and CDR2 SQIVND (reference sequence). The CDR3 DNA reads TGTGCCAGTATTCGGACTAGCGGGAAATCAGATACGCAGTATTTT. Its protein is CASIRTSGKSDTQYF.

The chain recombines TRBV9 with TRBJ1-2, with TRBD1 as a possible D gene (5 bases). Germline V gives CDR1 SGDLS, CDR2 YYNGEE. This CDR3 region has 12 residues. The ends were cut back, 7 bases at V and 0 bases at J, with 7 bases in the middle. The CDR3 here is CASGTANYGYTF. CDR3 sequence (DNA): TGTGCCAGCGGGACTGCTAACTATGGCTACACCTTC.

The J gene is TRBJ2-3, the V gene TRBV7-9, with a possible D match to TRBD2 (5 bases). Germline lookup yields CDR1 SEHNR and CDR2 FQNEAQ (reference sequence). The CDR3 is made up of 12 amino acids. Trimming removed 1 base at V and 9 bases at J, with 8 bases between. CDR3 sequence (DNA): TGTGCCAGCAGCTTAGACTGGGAGACGCAGTATTTT. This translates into CASSLDWETQYF.

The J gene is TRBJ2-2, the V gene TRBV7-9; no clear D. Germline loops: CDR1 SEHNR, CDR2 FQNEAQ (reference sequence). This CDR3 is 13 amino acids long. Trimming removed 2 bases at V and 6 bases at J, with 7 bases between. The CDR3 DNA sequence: TGTGCCAGCAGCTTATTTGAGGCCGGGGAGCTGTTTTTT. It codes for CASSLFEAGELFF.

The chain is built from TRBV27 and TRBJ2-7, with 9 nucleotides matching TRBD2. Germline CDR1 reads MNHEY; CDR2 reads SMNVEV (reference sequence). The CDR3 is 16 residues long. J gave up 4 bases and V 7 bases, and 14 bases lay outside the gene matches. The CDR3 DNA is TGTGCCAGCACCCCGGGCGGGCTAGCGGGACGTTACGAGCAGTACTTC. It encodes CASTPGGLAGRYEQYF.

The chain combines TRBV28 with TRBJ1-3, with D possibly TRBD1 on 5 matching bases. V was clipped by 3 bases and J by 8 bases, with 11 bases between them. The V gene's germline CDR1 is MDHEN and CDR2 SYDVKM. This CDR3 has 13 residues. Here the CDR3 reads CASSLVQAHTIYF. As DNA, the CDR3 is TGTGCCAGCAGTTTGGTACAGGCGCACACCATATATTTT. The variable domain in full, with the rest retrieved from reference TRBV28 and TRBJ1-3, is DVKVTQSSRYLVKRTGEKVFLECVQDMDHENMFWYRQDPGLGLRLIYFSYDVKMKEKGDIPEGYSVSREKKERFSLILESASTNQTSMYLCASSLVQAHTIYFGEGSWLTVV.

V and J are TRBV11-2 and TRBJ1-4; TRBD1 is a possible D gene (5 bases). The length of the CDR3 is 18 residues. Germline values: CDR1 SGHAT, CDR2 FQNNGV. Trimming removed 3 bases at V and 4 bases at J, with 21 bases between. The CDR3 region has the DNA TGTGCCAGCAGCTTGGGAGGGACGAACCTGGGGTTTAATGAAAAACTGTTTTTT. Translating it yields CASSLGGTNLGFNEKLFF. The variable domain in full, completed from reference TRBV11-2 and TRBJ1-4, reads EAGVAQSPRYKIIEKRQSVAFWCNPISGHATLYWYQQILGQGPKLLIQFQNNGVVDDSQLPKDRFSAERLKGVDSTLKIQPAKLEDSAVYLCASSLGGTNLGFNEKLFFGSGTQLSVL.

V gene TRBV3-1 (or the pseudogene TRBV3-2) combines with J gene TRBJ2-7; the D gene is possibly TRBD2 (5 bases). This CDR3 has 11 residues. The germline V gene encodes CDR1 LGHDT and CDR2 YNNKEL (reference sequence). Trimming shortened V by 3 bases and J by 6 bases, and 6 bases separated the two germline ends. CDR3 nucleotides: TGTGCCAGCAGCCACGGGGTCGAGCAGTACTTC. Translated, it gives CASSHGVEQYF.

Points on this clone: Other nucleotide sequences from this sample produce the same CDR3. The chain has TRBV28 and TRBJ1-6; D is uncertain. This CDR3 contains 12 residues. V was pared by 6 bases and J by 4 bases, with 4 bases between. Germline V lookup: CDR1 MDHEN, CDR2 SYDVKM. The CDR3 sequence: CASSLYNSPLHF. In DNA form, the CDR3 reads TGTGCCAGCAGCCTTTATAATTCACCCCTCCACTTT.

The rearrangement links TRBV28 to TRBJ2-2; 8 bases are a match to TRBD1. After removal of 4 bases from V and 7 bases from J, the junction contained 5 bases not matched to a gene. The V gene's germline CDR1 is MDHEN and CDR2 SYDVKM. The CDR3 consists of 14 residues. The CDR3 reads CASSSTDRGGELFF. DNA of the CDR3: TGTGCCAGCAGTTCGACTGACAGGGGCGGGGAGCTGTTTTTT.

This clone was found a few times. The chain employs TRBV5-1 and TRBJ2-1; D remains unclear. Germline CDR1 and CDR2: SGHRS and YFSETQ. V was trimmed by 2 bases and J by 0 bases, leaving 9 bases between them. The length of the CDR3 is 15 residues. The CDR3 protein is CASSFTVSSYNEQFF. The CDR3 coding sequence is TGCGCCAGCAGCTTCACGGTGAGCTCCTACAATGAGCAGTTCTTC.

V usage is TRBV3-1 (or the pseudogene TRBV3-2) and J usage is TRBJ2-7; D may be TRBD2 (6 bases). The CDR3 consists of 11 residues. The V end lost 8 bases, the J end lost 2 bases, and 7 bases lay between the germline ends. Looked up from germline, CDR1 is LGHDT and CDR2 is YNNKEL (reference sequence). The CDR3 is CASRGAYEQYF. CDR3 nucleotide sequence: TGTGCCAGCCGCGGGGCCTACGAGCAGTACTTC.

CDR3 nucleotides: TGTGCCAGTAGTACCCTAGCGGGAGGGAGCTACGAGCAGTACTTC. This gives the protein CASSTLAGGSYEQYF. This chain joins TRBV19 and TRBJ2-7; 12 bases map to TRBD2. Per germline, CDR1 LNHDA and CDR2 SQIVND (reference sequence). J gave up 3 bases and V 4 bases, and 4 bases lay outside the gene matches. This CDR3 has 15 residues.

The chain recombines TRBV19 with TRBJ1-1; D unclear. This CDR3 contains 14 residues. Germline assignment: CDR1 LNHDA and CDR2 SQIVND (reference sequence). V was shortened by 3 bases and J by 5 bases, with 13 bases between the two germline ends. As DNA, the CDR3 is TGTGCCAGTAGTATTGCGGCCGCTGGTACTGAAGCTTTCTTT. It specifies CASSIAAAGTEAFF.

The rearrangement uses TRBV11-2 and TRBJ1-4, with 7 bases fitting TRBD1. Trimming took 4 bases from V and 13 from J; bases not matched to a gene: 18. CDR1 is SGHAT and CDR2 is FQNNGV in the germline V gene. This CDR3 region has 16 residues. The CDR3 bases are TGTGCCAGCAGCTCGGGACAGAAGAAAGGGGCAGTAGGACTGTTTTTT. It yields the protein CASSSGQKKGAVGLFF.

The CDR3 here is CATSRDLGLAGGIDSYEQYF. CDR3 in DNA: TGTGCCACCAGCAGAGATTTAGGACTAGCGGGAGGGATCGACTCCTACGAGCAGTACTTC. V and J are TRBV15 and TRBJ2-7, with TRBD2 matching 15 bases. Germline loops: CDR1 LNHNV, CDR2 YYDKDF (reference sequence). V was pared by 0 bases and J by 0 bases, with 9 bases of the junction left unmatched. CDR3 length: 20 amino acids.